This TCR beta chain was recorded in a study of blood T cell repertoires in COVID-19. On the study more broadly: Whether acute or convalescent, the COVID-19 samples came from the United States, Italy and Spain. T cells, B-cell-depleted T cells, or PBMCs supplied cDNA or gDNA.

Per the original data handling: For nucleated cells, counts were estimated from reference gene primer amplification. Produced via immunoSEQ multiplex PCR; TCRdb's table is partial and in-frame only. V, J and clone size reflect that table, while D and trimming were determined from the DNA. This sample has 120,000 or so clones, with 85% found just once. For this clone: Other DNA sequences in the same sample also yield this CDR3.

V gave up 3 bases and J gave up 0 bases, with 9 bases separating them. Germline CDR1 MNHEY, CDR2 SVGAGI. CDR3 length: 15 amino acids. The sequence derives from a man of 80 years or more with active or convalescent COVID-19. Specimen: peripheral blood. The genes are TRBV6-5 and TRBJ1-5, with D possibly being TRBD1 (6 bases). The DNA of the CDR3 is TGTGCCAGCAGTTATCGGACAGATAGCAATCAGCCCCAGCATTTT. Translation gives CASSYRTDSNQPQHF.